This passage covers 8 T cell receptor beta chains from one sample sequenced in a study of cytomegalovirus exposure and HLA in healthy donors. 60 Vbeta and 13 Jbeta primers were used in PCR. The table came from immunoSEQ multiplex PCR; TCRdb's copy has only in-frame clones and leaves some out. Among 200,000 to 250,000 clones listed, approximately 84% were seen once. The material sequenced was PBMCs. These receptors were collected from a woman in her thirties or forties in good health and CMV-seronegative.

The chain couples TRBV5-1 to TRBJ2-1, with a possible D match to TRBD1 (6 bases). CDR1 and CDR2 from the germline V gene are SGHRS and YFSETQ. This CDR3 region has 15 residues. V was cut by 4 bases and J by 5 bases, with 16 bases left in between. CDR3 coding DNA: TGCGCCAGCAGCCCCGGACAGTTTAATAACAATGAGCAGTTCTTC. This encodes CASSPGQFNNNEQFF.

This clone was recorded once. V usage is TRBV4-3 and J usage is TRBJ2-1; 9 bases match TRBD2. Germline CDR1 reads LGHNA; CDR2 reads YSLEER. This CDR3 region has 17 residues. V shed 1 base, J shed 6 bases, and the junction held 10 bases outside the gene matches. The CDR3 loop reads CASSQGVRRGGGNEQFF. CDR3 coding DNA: TGCGCCAGCAGCCAAGGCGTTCGGCGGGGGGGCGGCAATGAGCAGTTCTTC.

This clone was detected only once. The J gene is TRBJ1-1, the V gene TRBV5-1; D not resolved. Germline values: CDR1 SGHRS, CDR2 YFSETQ. This CDR3 is 16 amino acids long. V lost 4 bases and J 4 bases, leaving 20 bases between the germline ends. CDR3 nucleotides: TGCGCCAGCAGCAGGGCGGGAAGCATCGCGAGCACTGAAGCTTTCTTT. Translating it yields CASSRAGSIASTEAFF.

The rearrangement uses TRBV7-6 and TRBJ2-5; the D gene is possibly TRBD1 (6 bases). The CDR3 length is 14 residues. CDR1 and CDR2 from the germline V gene are SGHVS and FNYEAQ. V was clipped by 5 bases and J by 3 bases, with 13 bases between them. As DNA, the CDR3 is TGTGCCAGCAGCGCCGACAGGAAAGAAGAGACCCAGTACTTC. It codes for CASSADRKEETQYF. The complete variable domain, with remaining parts taken from reference TRBV7-6 and TRBJ2-5, reads GAGVSQSPRYKVTKRGQDVALRCDPISGHVSLYWYRQALGQGPEFLTYFNYEAQQDKSGLPNDRFSAERPEGSISTLTIQRTEQRDSAMYRCASSADRKEETQYFGPGTRLLVL.

The V and J genes are TRBV7-2 and TRBJ2-5, with unresolved D. The end of the DNA fits TRBJ2-7 better, so the J call may be wrong. The germline V gene has CDR1 SGHTA and CDR2 FQGNSA. The CDR3 has 13 amino acids. The CDR3 here is CASSLEPAIEQYF. CDR3 in DNA: TGTGCCAGCAGCTTAGAACCTGCTATCGAGCAGTACTTC.

The chain combines TRBV30 with TRBJ2-1; D possibly corresponds to TRBD1 (6 bases). Germline loops: CDR1 GTSNPN, CDR2 SVGIG (reference sequence). Trimming removed 5 bases at V and 0 bases at J, with 14 bases between. The CDR3 runs to 15 residues. CDR3 bases: TGTGCCTGGGACGAGACAGGTAGCTCCTACAATGAGCAGTTCTTC. Its translation is CAWDETGSSYNEQFF.

The gene calls are TRBV7-3 and TRBJ2-3; 8 bases agree with TRBD1. Germline loops: CDR1 SGHTA, CDR2 FQGTGA. The V segment lost 5 bases and the J segment 1 base; nucleotides outside the gene matches: 2. This CDR3 comprises 14 residues. The CDR3 DNA sequence: TGTGCCAGCAGCCAGGGACAGGGCACAGATACGCAGTATTTT. Protein sequence: CASSQGQGTDTQYF.

V usage is TRBV4-2 and J usage is TRBJ2-3, with D perhaps TRBD2 (6 bases). Trimming left V 0 bases short and J 1 base short, with 11 bases between. The CDR3 covers 16 residues. Looked up from germline, CDR1 is LGHNA and CDR2 is YNFKEQ. CDR3 sequence reads: CASSQEGTHRTDTQYF. DNA for the CDR3: TGTGCCAGCAGCCAAGAAGGGACTCACCGCACAGATACGCAGTATTTT.